What follows describes a single TCR beta chain. Its antigen remains unidentified. This sample was taken from a study of response to subunit inactivated influenza vaccine. Broader study findings: Authors proposed each seasonal influenza vaccination draws in few new T cells.

The CDR3 runs 20 residues. After removal of 2 bases from V and 0 bases from J, the junction contained 10 bases not matched to a gene. In germline, CDR1 is SGHDN, CDR2 FVKESK. TCRdb itself ran the RT-PCR reads through MiXCR, one entry per CDR3 protein. Counted here are 500,000 to 600,000 distinct CDR3 sequences, approximately 12% occurring once; the ten biggest clones make up around 9.6%. This sequence was found in a man in his fifties who received an inactivated influenza vaccine. The chain carries TRBV14 and TRBJ2-1, with TRBD2 matching over 13 bases. The starting material was PBMCs from blood, obtained on the day of vaccination. CDR3 sequence (DNA): TGTGCCAGCAGCCAACCTCCGGGACTAGCGGGACCCGGCTCCTACAATGAGCAGTTCTTC. Translation gives CASSQPPGLAGPGSYNEQFF.